The clone carrying this T cell receptor (delta chain) is judged medium-sized. Being one base from a much bigger clone, this may be a read error. Other DNA variants within this sample encode the same CDR3. These data come from a study of gamma-delta chains in newborns, infants, children. Study in general: Microbial exposure reportedly drives polyclonal innate γδ T cell expansion after birth.

The length of the CDR3 is 13 residues. The germline V and J ends were trimmed by 0 bases and 4 bases, with 8 bases remaining between them. The germline V gene has CDR1 GEAIGNYY and CDR2 EKD. TCRdb ran CATT on the reads. The data show about 8,500 delta-chain clones, about 3.2% seen once. The receptor was isolated from a child who was a newborn, infant or young child, either healthy, febrile or measles-vaccinated (not recorded which). The sample comprised blood. The chain uses TRDV2 and TRDJ1, with D maybe TRDD3 (6 bases). The CDR3 here is CACDTWGLDKLIF. CDR3 coding DNA: TGTGCCTGTGACACCTGGGGGCTCGATAAACTCATCTTT.